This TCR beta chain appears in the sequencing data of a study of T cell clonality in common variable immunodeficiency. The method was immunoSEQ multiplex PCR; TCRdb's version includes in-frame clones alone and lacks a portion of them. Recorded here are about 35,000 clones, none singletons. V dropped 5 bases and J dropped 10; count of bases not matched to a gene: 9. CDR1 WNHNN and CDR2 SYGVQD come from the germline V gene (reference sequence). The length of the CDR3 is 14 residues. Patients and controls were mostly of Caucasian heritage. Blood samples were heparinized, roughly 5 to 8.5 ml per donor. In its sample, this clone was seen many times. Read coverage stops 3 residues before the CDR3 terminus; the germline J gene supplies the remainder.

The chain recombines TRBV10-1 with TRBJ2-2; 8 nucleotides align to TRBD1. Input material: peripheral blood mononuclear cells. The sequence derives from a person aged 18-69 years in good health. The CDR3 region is CASSRSGGEEELFF. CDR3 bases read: TGCGCCAGCAGTAGGTCAGGGGGCGAGGAGGAG.